A selection of T cell receptor beta chains follows, all from one sample in a study of blood T cell repertoires in COVID-19. Sequencing used immunoSEQ multiplex PCR; TCRdb keeps in-frame clones, though not all of them. The sample holds around 240,000 clones, about 90% seen once. The sample comprised PBMCs or T cells enriched from blood (not recorded which). The receptors here all came from a human donor in a cohort exposed to, infected with or recovered from COVID-19 (not recorded which). The donor label of this sample is uncertain. The CDR3 runs from the conserved cysteine through the conserved F or W. Clone sizes are given selectively: once, few, many, or a class where the clone is expanded.

TRBJ1-5 | . | TRBV5-1 | CASSLDGSNQPQHF
TRBJ1-1 | . | TRBV30 | CAWSVDRTTEAFF
TRBJ2-3 | . | TRBV9 | CASSVASGGGPVPDTQYF
TRBJ1-2 | few | TRBV4-2 | CASSQVRQEGYTF
TRBJ2-7 | . | TRBV10-2 | CASSESSRQVEQYF
TRBJ2-3 | . | TRBV29-1 | CSVGSGPSTDTQYF
TRBJ1-2 | . | TRBV28 | CASSPMDRFYGYTF
TRBJ2-5 | . | TRBV5-6 | CASSSNTYSSQTQYF
TRBJ1-3 | . | TRBV6-5 | CASSRTGFGNTIYF
TRBJ2-3 | . | TRBV6-2/TRBV6-3 | CASSYSKRTSTDTQYF
TRBJ2-2 | . | TRBV27 | CASSRSGTGELFF
TRBJ1-5 | . | TRBV6-1 | CASSEVWGTGRWSNQPQHF
TRBJ2-3 | few | TRBV30 | CASTSLAGGPDTQYF
TRBJ1-1 | few | TRBV6-5 | CASSTGDEAFF
TRBJ1-6 | . | TRBV5-1 | CASSRQTSSYNSPLHF
TRBJ2-3 | . | TRBV19 | CASAGPTSGGSTDTQYF
TRBJ2-2 | . | TRBV10-3 | CAISLAGLNTGELFF
TRBJ2-4 | . | TRBV18 | CASSPTAGGTVAKNIQYF
TRBJ1-1 | . | TRBV9 | CASSFRGEDTEAFF
TRBJ1-2 | . | TRBV28 | CASRTYRDGYTF
TRBJ2-3 | . | TRBV18 | CASSPPGTSGTNTQYF
TRBJ1-2 | . | TRBV4-3 | CASSQVFPGQLYGYTF
TRBJ2-7 | . | TRBV7-2 | CASSLARQGEYEQYF
TRBJ1-3 | once | TRBV2 | CASSEVRGPGNTIYF
TRBJ1-2 | . | TRBV2 | CASSPLSYGYTF
TRBJ1-1 | . | TRBV11-2 | CASSLDSPPPGLPVEAFF